The next 17 T cell receptor beta chains were all read from a single sample in a study of OX40 agonist ivuxolimab in advanced cancers. TCRdb's copy holds only in-frame clones and misses some; the assay was immunoSEQ multiplex PCR. Of fewer than 80,000 clones listed, roughly nine tenths were seen once; the top ten hold around 2%. This specimen was CD4+ or CD8+ T cells sorted from blood, taken in a trial of the OX40 agonist ivuxolimab. Receptors originate from an adult with an advanced solid tumor such as melanoma, head and neck, liver or kidney cancer.

The chain recombines TRBV30 with TRBJ1-2; D perhaps matches TRBD1 (6 bases). Trimming cost V 0 bases and J 3 bases, with 14 bases left between them. The CDR3 has 15 residues. CDR1 and CDR2 from the germline V gene are GTSNPN and SVGIG (reference sequence). DNA of the CDR3: TGTGCCTGGAGTGTACTTGGGGGCTTCGACTATGGCTACACCTTC. Residues: CAWSVLGGFDYGYTF.

J is TRBJ1-2 and V is TRBV5-1; D remains unclear. CDR1 is SGHRS, CDR2 YFSETQ, per germline. V lost 7 bases to trimming and J lost 5 bases, with 21 bases between them. This CDR3 comprises 15 residues. CDR3 DNA sequence: TGCGCCAGCGCGCCTGAAGGACGGGAGGAGTATGGCTACACCTTC. It yields the protein CASAPEGREEYGYTF. Full variable domain (rest looked up from reference TRBV5-1 and TRBJ1-2): KAGVTQTPRYLIKTRGQQVTLSCSPISGHRSVSWYQQTPGQGLQFLFEYFSETQRNKGNFPGRFSGRQFSNSRSEMNVSTLELGDSALYLCASAPEGREEYGYTFGSGTRLTVV.

The chain uses TRBV7-2 and TRBJ2-3; D is perhaps TRBD1 or TRBD2 (6 bases each). Germline CDR1 and CDR2: SGHTA and FQGNSA. The CDR3 extends over 13 amino acids. Trimming pared 3 bases from V and 4 bases from J, leaving 8 bases between. This chain's CDR3 is CASSFGGADTQYF. In DNA form, the CDR3 reads TGTGCCAGCAGCTTCGGGGGCGCAGATACGCAGTATTTT.

The chain joins TRBV19 to TRBJ2-3; D is unclear. CDR3 length: 14 residues. V lost 1 base to trimming and J lost 0 bases, with 5 bases between them. CDR1 LNHDA and CDR2 SQIVND come from the germline V gene (reference sequence). CDR3 amino acids: CASSIGGSTDTQYF. DNA for the CDR3: TGTGCCAGTAGTATAGGAGGTAGCACAGATACGCAGTATTTT.

The J gene is TRBJ2-7, the V gene TRBV5-1, with TRBD1 matching 8 bases. The CDR3 spans 15 residues. The germline gives CDR1 SGHRS, CDR2 YFSETQ. Trimming removed 4 bases from V and 3 bases from J; junction bases left unmatched: 9. This CDR3 reads CASSPGQADYYEQYF. CDR3 bases: TGCGCCAGCAGCCCGGGACAGGCAGACTACTACGAGCAGTACTTC. Full variable domain (remainder filled in from reference TRBV5-1 and TRBJ2-7): KAGVTQTPRYLIKTRGQQVTLSCSPISGHRSVSWYQQTPGQGLQFLFEYFSETQRNKGNFPGRFSGRQFSNSRSEMNVSTLELGDSALYLCASSPGQADYYEQYFGPGTRLTVT.

The genes are TRBV7-8 and TRBJ2-1, with TRBD2 identical over 8 bases. Trimming took 1 base from V and 2 from J; bases not matched to a gene: 4. The CDR3 is 16 residues long. Germline V lookup: CDR1 SGHVS, CDR2 FQNEAQ. The CDR3 coding sequence is TGTGCCAGCAGCTTAGTACTAGCGGAACCCTACAATGAGCAGTTCTTC. Protein sequence: CASSLVLAEPYNEQFF.

This sequence joins TRBV6-1 and TRBJ1-1; 9 nucleotides line up with TRBD1. V trimming: 4 bases; J trimming: 5 bases; junction bases outside the gene matches: 8. Germline CDR1 and CDR2: MNHNS and SASEGT. The CDR3 is made up of 15 amino acids. The CDR3 here is CASSGSQGAGTEAFF. Written as DNA, the CDR3 is TGTGCCAGCAGTGGATCACAGGGGGCGGGTACTGAAGCTTTCTTT.

The chain recombines TRBV6-5 with TRBJ2-5; possibly TRBD2 for D (6 bases). The J call is doubtful: the DNA matches TRBJ2-7 better. The germline gives CDR1 MNHEY, CDR2 SVGAGI. This CDR3 contains 13 residues. The CDR3 region is CASTPGLAYEQYF. As DNA, the CDR3 is TGTGCCAGCACCCCGGGACTTGCCTACGAGCAGTACTTC.

The J gene is TRBJ1-3, the V gene TRBV28, with unresolved D. The CDR3 is 16 amino acids. V lost 3 bases to trimming and J lost 0 bases, with 12 bases between them. The V gene's germline CDR1 is MDHEN and CDR2 SYDVKM. In nucleotides, the CDR3 is TGTGCCAGCAGTTTCATCTCGGCGAACTCTGGAAACACCATATATTTT. It specifies CASSFISANSGNTIYF.

The chain employs TRBV27 and TRBJ2-7; D is possibly TRBD1 (5 bases). Trimming stripped 10 bases from V and 3 bases from J, with 22 bases between. The germline V gene has CDR1 MNHEY and CDR2 SMNVEV (reference sequence). The CDR3 has 15 residues. CDR3 protein: CATSIRRQGDYEQYF. The CDR3 coding sequence is TGTGCCACCTCAATCCGGCGGCAGGGTGACTACGAGCAGTACTTC.

This rearrangement joins TRBV28 to TRBJ1-2; D remains ambiguous. The CDR3 length is 12 residues. CDR1 and CDR2 (germline): MDHEN, SYDVKM. V was pared by 6 bases and J by 5 bases, with 10 bases between. CDR3 loop: CASSQAPYGYTF. The CDR3 coding sequence is TGTGCCAGCAGCCAGGCCCCATATGGCTACACCTTC.

This chain links TRBV19 with TRBJ2-2; TRBD2 aligns across 8 bases. Germline V CDR1 and CDR2: LNHDA, SQIVND (reference sequence). Trimming took 3 bases from V and 1 from J; bases not matched to a gene: 1. The CDR3 sequence is 15 residues long. Here the CDR3 reads CASSIRGGNTGELFF. In nucleotides, the CDR3 is TGTGCCAGTAGTATCCGGGGGGGGAACACCGGGGAGCTGTTTTTT.

The chain has TRBV9 and TRBJ1-2, with D possibly matching TRBD1 (5 bases). The CDR3 totals 14 residues. Between the trimmed V and J ends, which lost 2 bases and 4 bases, there was a span of 12 bases. Germline CDR1 is SGDLS and CDR2 is YYNGEE. In nucleotides, the CDR3 is TGTGCCAGCAGCGTCATGAGTGACAGCTATGGCTACACCTTC. The encoded protein is CASSVMSDSYGYTF. Variable domain in full (rest from reference TRBV9 and TRBJ1-2): DSGVTQTPKHLITATGQRVTLRCSPRSGDLSVYWYQQSLDQGLQFLIQYYNGEERAKGNILERFSAQQFPDLHSELNLSSLELGDSALYFCASSVMSDSYGYTFGSGTRLTVV.

This clone came up once. This chain uses TRBV19 with TRBJ2-7, with 7 bases matching TRBD1. There are 13 residues in the CDR3. The V gene's germline CDR1 is LNHDA and CDR2 SQIVND (reference sequence). The junction had 5 bases not matched to a gene; V was cut back by 5 bases and J by 4 bases. DNA of the CDR3: TGTGCCAGTAGTCGGACAGGAACTTACGAGCAGTACTTC. Translating gives CASSRTGTYEQYF.

The chain carries TRBV2 and TRBJ1-1; D possibly corresponds to TRBD1 (5 bases). Germline V lookup: CDR1 SNHLY, CDR2 FYNNEI. This CDR3 spans 15 amino acids. V was clipped by 2 bases and J by 4 bases, with 14 bases between them. The CDR3 DNA reads TGTGCCAGCAGTGAATTTCAGGGAATGGGCACTGAAGCTTTCTTT. This sequence encodes CASSEFQGMGTEAFF.

The chain links TRBV6-5 to TRBJ1-2, with D perhaps matching TRBD1 (6 bases). The CDR3 consists of 13 residues. Trimming pared 6 bases from V and 7 bases from J, leaving 15 bases between. Germline V gene lookup returns CDR1 MNHEY and CDR2 SVGAGI. This CDR3 is CASRPTGIGGYTF. CDR3 DNA: TGTGCCAGCAGACCCACAGGGATTGGTGGCTACACCTTC.

CDR3 sequence: CASSLAAGAFPGELFF. Written as DNA, the CDR3 is TGCGCCAGCAGCTTGGCGGCGGGAGCCTTCCCCGGGGAGCTGTTTTTT. V and J are TRBV5-1 and TRBJ2-2, with 7 nucleotides matching TRBD2. J was trimmed by 6 bases and V by 0 bases; bases with no gene match: 8. This CDR3 is built from 16 residues. Germline lookup yields CDR1 SGHRS and CDR2 YFSETQ.